Shown below are 19 T cell receptor beta chains from a single sample sequenced in a study of human T cells and chemical hapten exposure. Time point defined: patch test 1, 2 weeks after DPC sensitization. Noted treatment: therapeutic diphenylcyclopropenone sensitization with weekly scalp DPC. TCRdb reprocessed the RACE reads with MiXCR, giving one entry per CDR3 protein. The sample records about 99,000 distinct CDR3 sequences, around 12% being singletons. Sequences were derived from whole blood, sampled in connection with sensitization to the hapten diphenylcyclopropenone (DPC). The receptors originated from a woman aged 40 to 50 with alopecia areata. Some clones in this sample may be carry-over from other donors' samples.

The chain recombines TRBV19 with TRBJ1-1; the D is unclear. This CDR3 has 13 amino acids. V lost 5 bases and J 0 bases, leaving 7 bases between the germline ends. Germline CDR1 reads LNHDA; CDR2 reads SQIVND (reference sequence). CDR3 DNA sequence: TGTGCCAGTAGTCGATCGGTGAACACTGAAGCTTTCTTT. It codes for CASSRSVNTEAFF.

The sample holds a few counts of this clonotype. This chain connects TRBV28 to TRBJ1-6, with D possibly TRBD1 on 6 matching bases. Trimming removed 6 bases at V and 8 bases at J, with 11 bases between. There are 13 residues in the CDR3. Germline-derived CDR1 and CDR2 are MDHEN and SYDVKM. DNA of the CDR3: TGTGCCAGCAGCCCGGGACACGATTCACCCCTCCACTTT. Its protein is CASSPGHDSPLHF.

This clonotype was seen more than once but under ten times. The CDR3 coding sequence is TGTGCCAGCAGTAGCCTTAGCGGGAGCTACGAGCAGTACTTC. Residues: CASSSLSGSYEQYF. This sequence joins TRBV6-2 or TRBV6-3 and TRBJ2-7, with 9 bases aligning to TRBD2. V shed 5 bases and J 3 bases; nucleotides not matched to a gene: 5. CDR3 length: 14 residues. Germline CDR1 reads MNHEY; CDR2 reads SVGEGT.

The V gene is TRBV28, the J gene TRBJ1-5; D uncertain. Germline values: CDR1 MDHEN, CDR2 SYDVKM. Trimming cost V 6 bases and J 2 bases, with 11 bases left between them. CDR3 length: 14 residues. The chain's CDR3 is CASRPWEGNQPQHF. The CDR3 nucleotides are TGTGCCAGCAGACCCTGGGAAGGCAATCAGCCCCAGCATTTT. The full variable domain, in which reference TRBV28 and TRBJ1-5 provide the parts outside the CDR3, is DVKVTQSSRYLVKRTGEKVFLECVQDMDHENMFWYRQDPGLGLRLIYFSYDVKMKEKGDIPEGYSVSREKKERFSLILESASTNQTSMYLCASRPWEGNQPQHFGDGTRLSIL.

This clonotype has a handful of counts. V and J are TRBV6-2 or TRBV6-3 and TRBJ2-7; 7 positions agree with TRBD1. The length of the CDR3 is 14 residues. V was pared by 5 bases and J by 3 bases, with 7 bases of the junction left unmatched. Germline CDR1 reads MNHEY; CDR2 reads SVGEGT. As DNA, the CDR3 is TGTGCCAGCAGTCCACATGACAGGGTCTACGAGCAGTACTTC. Its protein product is CASSPHDRVYEQYF.

The J gene is TRBJ1-4, the V gene TRBV7-2; D remains ambiguous. CDR3 size: 17 residues. V lost 2 bases and J lost 0, with 13 bases in between. CDR1 SGHTA and CDR2 FQGNSA come from the germline V gene. The chain's CDR3 is CASSLMSLSATNEKLFF. The CDR3 bases are TGTGCCAGCAGCTTAATGTCCTTGAGTGCAACTAATGAAAAACTGTTTTTT.

This clonotype was seen a handful of times. V and J are TRBV10-2 and TRBJ1-1, with D maybe TRBD1 (5 bases). CDR3 size: 14 residues. Trimming stripped 6 bases from V and 2 bases from J, with 13 bases between. Germline CDR1 is WSHSY and CDR2 is SAAADI. This CDR3 is CASSFSTENTEAFF. As DNA, the CDR3 is TGCGCCAGCAGCTTTTCGACAGAAAACACTGAAGCTTTCTTT.

In its sample, this clonotype was seen many times. In nucleotides, the CDR3 is TGTGCCAGCTCCCCGAAGGCTAGCGTCGGCAATGAGCAGTTCTTC. Translation gives CASSPKASVGNEQFF. J is TRBJ2-1 and V is TRBV2; possibly TRBD2 for D (6 bases). The V end was cut by 8 bases, the J end by 6 bases, with 20 bases between. CDR3 length: 15 residues. Germline V gene data show CDR1 as SNHLY and CDR2 as FYNNEI. Full variable domain (remainder filled in from reference TRBV2 and TRBJ2-1): EPEVTQTPSHQVTQMGQEVILRCVPISNHLYFYWYRQILGQKVEFLVSFYNNEISEKSEIFDDQFSVERPDGSNFTLKIRSTKLEDSAMYFCASSPKASVGNEQFFGPGTRLTVL.

This clonotype was observed many times. The chain couples TRBV5-4 to TRBJ1-5; 8 nucleotides match TRBD1. CDR3 length: 13 residues. J lost 7 bases, V lost 4 bases, and 4 bases had no gene match. CDR1 is SGHNT and CDR2 is YYREEE in the germline V gene (reference sequence). The CDR3 DNA reads as TGTGCCAGCAGCCGAGCAGGGGGCCAGCCCCAGCATTTT. Protein sequence: CASSRAGGQPQHF.

Written as DNA, the CDR3 is TGTGCCAGCAGCTTGTGGGGACAAATGTACCAAGAGACCCAGTACTTC. This sequence encodes CASSLWGQMYQETQYF. The gene calls are TRBV7-9 and TRBJ2-5; possibly TRBD1 for D (6 bases). This CDR3 is 16 amino acids long. Trimming removed 3 bases at V and 0 bases at J, with 14 bases between. Germline V CDR1 and CDR2: SEHNR, FQNEAQ (reference sequence).

The chain joins TRBV7-2 to TRBJ2-2; TRBD2 might be the D (5 bases). This CDR3 has 15 amino acids. Germline V gives CDR1 SGHTA, CDR2 FQGNSA. Trimming cost V 3 bases and J 0 bases, with 8 bases left between them. This chain's CDR3 is CASSFAGPNTGELFF. CDR3 in DNA: TGTGCCAGCAGCTTTGCGGGCCCGAACACCGGGGAGCTGTTTTTT. The full variable domain, in which reference TRBV7-2 and TRBJ2-2 provide the parts outside the CDR3, is GAGVSQSPSNKVTEKGKDVELRCDPISGHTALYWYRQSLGQGLEFLIYFQGNSAPDKSGLPSDRFSAERTGGSVSTLTIQRTQQEDSAVYLCASSFAGPNTGELFFGEGSRLTVL.

This clonotype has just a few counts. This chain joins TRBV7-2 and TRBJ1-1, with D perhaps matching TRBD1 (5 bases). CDR3 length equals 15 residues. Trimming took 1 base from V and 5 from J, leaving 14 bases between them. CDR1 is SGHTA, CDR2 FQGNSA, per germline. CDR3 sequence reads: CASSLVGQGETEAFF. As DNA, the CDR3 is TGTGCCAGCAGCTTAGTGGGGCAGGGAGAAACTGAAGCTTTCTTT. Variable domain in full (rest from reference TRBV7-2 and TRBJ1-1): GAGVSQSPSNKVTEKGKDVELRCDPISGHTALYWYRQSLGQGLEFLIYFQGNSAPDKSGLPSDRFSAERTGGSVSTLTIQRTQQEDSAVYLCASSLVGQGETEAFFGQGTRLTVV.

The rearrangement joins TRBV19 to TRBJ2-7; 8 bases fit TRBD1. Germline V lookup: CDR1 LNHDA, CDR2 SQIVND (reference sequence). The CDR3 extends over 14 amino acids. V gave up 6 bases and J gave up 2 bases; unmatched junction bases: 6. CDR3 nucleotides: TGTGCCAGTAGGCGACAGGGGTCCACCTACGAGCAGTACTTC. It is translated as CASRRQGSTYEQYF.

This clonotype was seen more than once but under ten times. The rearrangement links TRBV24-1 to TRBJ2-3; D remains unclear. Germline V gives CDR1 KGHDR, CDR2 SFDVKD. Trimming cost V 9 bases and J 6 bases, with 9 bases left between them. The CDR3 is 11 amino acids. The CDR3 DNA follows: TGTGCCACCGGCTCGCGGGATACGCAGTATTTT. Its protein is CATGSRDTQYF.

This clonotype was picked up a small number of times. The chain employs TRBV24-1 and TRBJ1-2, with 7 bases matching TRBD1. Trimming at V came to 4 bases and at J to 5 bases, leaving 3 bases not matched to a gene. The CDR3 extends over 13 amino acids. Germline V gives CDR1 KGHDR, CDR2 SFDVKD. The CDR3 DNA is TGTGCCACCAGTGACGACAGGGTTTATGGCTACACCTTC. Translating gives CATSDDRVYGYTF.

V gene TRBV19 combines with J gene TRBJ2-3; a weak D match, TRBD1 (6 bases). The CDR3 is made up of 14 amino acids. The V end lost 3 bases, the J end lost 0 bases, and 7 bases lay between the germline ends. Germline loops: CDR1 LNHDA, CDR2 SQIVND (reference sequence). CDR3 coding DNA: TGTGCCAGTAGTATCCAGGGGAGCACAGATACGCAGTATTTT. This gives the protein CASSIQGSTDTQYF.

This clonotype appeared many times. V and J are TRBV28 and TRBJ1-2; possible D gene TRBD1, 5 bases. Trimming cost V 3 bases and J 7 bases, with 12 bases left between them. CDR1 MDHEN and CDR2 SYDVKM come from the germline V gene. The CDR3 has 13 residues. The CDR3 is CASSFGSGRGYTF. The CDR3 DNA is TGTGCCAGCAGTTTCGGGTCAGGGCGTGGCTACACCTTC.

This clonotype was found once. The chain carries TRBV12-3 or TRBV12-4 and TRBJ2-7; D may match TRBD1 or TRBD2 (6 bases each). V lost 2 bases and J lost 5, with 10 bases in between. The CDR3 is made up of 13 amino acids. The CDR3 region has the DNA TGTGCCAGCAGTTTAATACGGGGGCACGAGCAGTACTTC. It codes for CASSLIRGHEQYF.

The chain joins TRBV18 to TRBJ2-7; TRBD1 agrees at 8 bases. Germline V gene data show CDR1 as KGHSH and CDR2 as LQKENI. The CDR3 covers 12 residues. V dropped 6 bases and J dropped 7; count of bases not matched to a gene: 5. For the CDR3, the DNA is TGTGCCAGCTCCACCGGACAGGGTGAGCAGTACTTC. Protein product: CASSTGQGEQYF.